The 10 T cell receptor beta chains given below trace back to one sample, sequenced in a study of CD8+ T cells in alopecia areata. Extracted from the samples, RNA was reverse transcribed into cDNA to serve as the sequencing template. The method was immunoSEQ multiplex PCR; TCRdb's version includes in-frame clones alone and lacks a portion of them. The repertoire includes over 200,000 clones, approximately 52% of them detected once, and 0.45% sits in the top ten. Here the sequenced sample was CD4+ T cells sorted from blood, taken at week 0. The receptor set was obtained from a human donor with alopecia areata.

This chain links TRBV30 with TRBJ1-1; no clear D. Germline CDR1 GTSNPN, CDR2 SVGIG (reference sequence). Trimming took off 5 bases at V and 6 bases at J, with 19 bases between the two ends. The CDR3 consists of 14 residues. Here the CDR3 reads CAWGRDTGRPEAFF. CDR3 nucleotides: TGTGCCTGGGGACGAGACACTGGTCGCCCTGAAGCTTTCTTT.

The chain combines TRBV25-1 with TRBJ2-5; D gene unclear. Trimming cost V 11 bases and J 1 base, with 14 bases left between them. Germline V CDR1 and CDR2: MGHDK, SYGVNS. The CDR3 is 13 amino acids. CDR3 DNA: TGTGCCGCCACCGACCGCAGCCAAGAGACCCAGTACTTC. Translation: CAATDRSQETQYF.

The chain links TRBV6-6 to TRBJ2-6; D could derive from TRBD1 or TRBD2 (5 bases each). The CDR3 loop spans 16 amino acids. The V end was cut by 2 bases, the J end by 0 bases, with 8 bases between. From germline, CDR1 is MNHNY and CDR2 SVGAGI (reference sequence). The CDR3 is CASSYERGSGANVLTF. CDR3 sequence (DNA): TGTGCCAGCAGTTACGAGAGGGGCTCTGGGGCCAACGTCCTGACTTTC.

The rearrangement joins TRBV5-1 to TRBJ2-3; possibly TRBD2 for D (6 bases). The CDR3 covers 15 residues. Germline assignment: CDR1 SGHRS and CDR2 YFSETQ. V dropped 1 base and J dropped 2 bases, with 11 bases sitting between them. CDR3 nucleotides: TGCGCCAGCAGCTTGACGCGGGGATACACAGATACGCAGTATTTT. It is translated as CASSLTRGYTDTQYF.

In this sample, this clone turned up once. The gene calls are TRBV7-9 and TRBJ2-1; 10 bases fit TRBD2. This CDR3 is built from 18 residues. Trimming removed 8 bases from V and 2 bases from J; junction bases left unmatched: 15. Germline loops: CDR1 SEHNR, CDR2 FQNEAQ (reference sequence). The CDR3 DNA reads TGTGCCAGCCGTCCTTCTAGCGGGGGCCAATACACCTACAATGAGCAGTTCTTC. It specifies CASRPSSGGQYTYNEQFF.

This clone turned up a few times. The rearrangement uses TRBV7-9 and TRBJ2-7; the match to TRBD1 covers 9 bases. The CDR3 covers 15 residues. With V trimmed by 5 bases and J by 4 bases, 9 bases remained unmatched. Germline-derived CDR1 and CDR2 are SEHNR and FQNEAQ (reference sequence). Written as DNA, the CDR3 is TGTGCCAGCAGCGCAGGACAGGGGAATATATACGAGCAGTACTTC. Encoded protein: CASSAGQGNIYEQYF.

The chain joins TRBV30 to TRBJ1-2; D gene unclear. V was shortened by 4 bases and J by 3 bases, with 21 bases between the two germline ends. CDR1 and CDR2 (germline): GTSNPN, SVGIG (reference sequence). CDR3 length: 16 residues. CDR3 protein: CAWTAMDQGRYYGYTF. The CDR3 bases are TGTGCCTGGACTGCAATGGACCAAGGGCGGTACTATGGCTACACCTTC.

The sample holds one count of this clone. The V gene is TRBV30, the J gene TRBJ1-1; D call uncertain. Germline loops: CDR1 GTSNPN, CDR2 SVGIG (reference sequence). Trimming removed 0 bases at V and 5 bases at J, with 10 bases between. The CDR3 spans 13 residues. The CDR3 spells CAWSVRQATEAFF. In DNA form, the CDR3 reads TGTGCCTGGAGTGTACGGCAGGCTACTGAAGCTTTCTTT.

CDR3 DNA sequence: TGTGCCATCAGTGAGACAGGGAACTATGGCTACACCTTC. Protein product: CAISETGNYGYTF. The V call is TRBV10-3, the J call TRBJ1-2; D might be TRBD1 (6 bases). CDR1 is ENHRY, CDR2 SYGVKD, per germline. The CDR3 loop spans 13 amino acids. The V gene lost 2 bases and the J gene lost 2 bases, with 6 bases spanning the gap.

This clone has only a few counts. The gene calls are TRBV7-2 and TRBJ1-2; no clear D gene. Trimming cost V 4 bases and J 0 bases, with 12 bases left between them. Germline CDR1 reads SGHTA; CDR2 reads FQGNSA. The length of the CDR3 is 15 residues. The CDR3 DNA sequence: TGTGCCAGCAGCTCACGGTCAGACACTAACTATGGCTACACCTTC. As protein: CASSSRSDTNYGYTF.